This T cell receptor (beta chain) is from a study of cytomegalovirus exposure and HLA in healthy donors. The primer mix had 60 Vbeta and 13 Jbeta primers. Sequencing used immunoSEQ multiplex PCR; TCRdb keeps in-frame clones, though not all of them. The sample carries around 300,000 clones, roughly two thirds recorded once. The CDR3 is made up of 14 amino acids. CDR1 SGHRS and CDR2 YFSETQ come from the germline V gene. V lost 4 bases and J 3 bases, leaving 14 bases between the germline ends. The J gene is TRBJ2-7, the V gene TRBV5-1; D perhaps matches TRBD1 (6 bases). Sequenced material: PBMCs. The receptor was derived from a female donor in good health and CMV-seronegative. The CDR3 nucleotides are TGCGCCAGCAGCCCTACGGGACAAATCTACGAGCAGTACTTC. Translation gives CASSPTGQIYEQYF.